Here is one T cell receptor beta chain with its context. This clonotype was seen only a few times. It has no known antigen specificity. No base quality values were provided; no much bigger clone lies one nucleotide off. The data are from a study of T cells in Graves' hyperthyroidism and ophthalmopathy (dated by TCRdb to about 2019). With regard to the full study: Peripheral blood samples were taken at the time of initial diagnosis, prior to any treatment. To identify TCR V-J signatures that set the groups apart, the researchers used a discovery cohort of 90 to 100 patients, made up of 40 to 45 with Graves' ophthalmopathy and about 59 with stable Graves' hyperthyroidism. Whether ophthalmopathy could be predicted prospectively was tested in an independent validation cohort made up of under 20 hyperthyroidism patients plus 17 patients who later progressed to ophthalmopathy. For training and testing, the 80 to 100 patients in the discovery cohort were randomly divided in a 7:3 ratio. The study also compared thyroid tissue and blood T-cell repertoires from five or six Graves' hyperthyroidism patients. After blood sampling, hyperthyroidism patients were treated with methimazole at a starting dose of 30 mg daily, and ophthalmopathy patients were treated with high-dose intravenous methylprednisolone. TCR Vbeta CDR3 sequencing of 135 peripheral blood samples (about 45 ophthalmopathy, about 80 hyperthyroidism and roughly 17 progressor patients) is reported in the paper.

The investigation overall reported the following: In cross-validation, a model built on a 13 V-J signature told ophthalmopathy apart from stable hyperthyroidism with less than 90% sensitivity and around 81% specificity, and in testing the same model reached 80%/75%. Sample size was not statistically predetermined, and blinding of investigators to group allocation was not performed. Blood samples also contained most of the expanded thyroid clonotypes (frequency above 0.001), which suggests that blood repertoires may reflect thyroid immune responses. During validation, the model predicted progression to ophthalmopathy a median of approximately 6.5 months ahead of onset, with approximately 70% sensitivity and roughly 75% specificity.

V ends up 0 bases short and J 3 bases short, with an unmatched junction base count of 9. From cysteine to phenylalanine, the CDR3 is 17 amino acids long. Kept here is only the CDR3 DNA, which spans 51 bases and is read in frame from base 1. The germline V gene (reference sequence) yields DFQATT for CDR1 and SNEGSKA for CDR2. Ophthalmopathy patients had moderately to severely active disease, Clinical Activity Score of at least 3, NOSPECS grade of at least 4, and duration under 3 months. Exclusion was applied to patients with uncontrolled infections, other autoimmune diseases, pregnancy or lactation. Diagnoses were established on the basis of clinical symptoms, serum thyroxine and TRAb, thyroid ultrasound, and orbital computed tomography. PBMCs were isolated from 8 to 10 ml of fresh peripheral blood by Ficoll-Paque density gradient centrifugation. Total RNA was extracted with Trizol reagent, and quality was checked on an Agilent 2100 Bioanalyzer.

The TCR beta CDR3 regions were amplified from RNA transcripts. A first-round RT-PCR of the TCR CDR3 used the HTBI primer set with the Qiagen OneStep RT-PCR kit. A second multiplex PCR round built the libraries, followed by size selection and purification. Paired-end sequencing of the libraries was performed with 100 bp reads on an Illumina HiSeq2000. The study's processing was this. SOAPnuke was used to process the raw data, with reads discarded if the reads contained adapters or uncalled bases, had a mean Phred below 15, or lacked an exact constant-primer or identifier match. High-quality paired reads were merged with COPE v1.2.5, and unique nucleotide sequences were defined as clonotypes. Clonotypes were aligned to IMGT TRBV, TRBD and TRBJ reference segments using MiTCR v1.1. Analysis was restricted to V-J combinations with a frequency above 0.0001, which covered roughly 99% of repertoires. A TCS score was defined as the ratio between F50 (clonal expansion) and ExV (chaos), using BLOSUM62-based TCRdist between CDR3 peptides within each V-J. Welch's t-statistics and random forest reduced around 510 V-J features to 13, which were used in a naive Bayes classifier (R e1071). TCRdb ran its own pipeline on the public reads, namely fastp trimming at Q25 and MiXCR clone calling, and kept in-frame beta chains. All rows with the same CDR3 protein become a single entry with the most common DNA and genes. The V and J calls follow TCRdb's processing rather than the paper's. For this sample the table gives hundreds of thousands of distinct CDR3 sequences, of which about 20% were detected only once. The ten most abundant clones make up 45% to 50% of the sample.

The clonotype originates from a man in his forties with Graves' ophthalmopathy. The chain is encoded by TRBV20-1 joined to TRBJ1-5, and TRBD1 matches 9 of the central bases. The sample was blood. The nucleotide sequence reads as follows: TGCAGTGCTAGAGAGGACAGGGGCCGAACCCTCAATCAGCCCCAGCATTTT. Its amino acids are CSAREDRGRTLNQPQHF.